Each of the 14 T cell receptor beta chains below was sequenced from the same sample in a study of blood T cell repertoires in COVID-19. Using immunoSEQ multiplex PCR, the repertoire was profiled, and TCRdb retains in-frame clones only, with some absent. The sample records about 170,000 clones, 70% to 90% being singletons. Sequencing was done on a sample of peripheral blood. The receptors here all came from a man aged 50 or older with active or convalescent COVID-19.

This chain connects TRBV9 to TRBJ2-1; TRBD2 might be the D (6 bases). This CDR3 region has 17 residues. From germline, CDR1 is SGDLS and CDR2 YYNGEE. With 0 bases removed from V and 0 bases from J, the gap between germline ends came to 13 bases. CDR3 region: CASSVGVGRGSYNEQFF. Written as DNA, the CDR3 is TGTGCCAGCAGCGTAGGAGTTGGGCGGGGCTCCTACAATGAGCAGTTCTTC.

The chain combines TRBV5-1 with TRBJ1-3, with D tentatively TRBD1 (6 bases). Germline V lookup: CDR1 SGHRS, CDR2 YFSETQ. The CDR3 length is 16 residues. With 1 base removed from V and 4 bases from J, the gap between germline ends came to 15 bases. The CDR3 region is CASSLTPGTSGNTIYF. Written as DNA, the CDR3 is TGCGCCAGCAGCTTGACCCCCGGGACAAGCGGAAACACCATATATTTT. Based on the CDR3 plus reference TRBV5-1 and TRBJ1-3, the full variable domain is KAGVTQTPRYLIKTRGQQVTLSCSPISGHRSVSWYQQTPGQGLQFLFEYFSETQRNKGNFPGRFSGRQFSNSRSEMNVSTLELGDSALYLCASSLTPGTSGNTIYFGEGSWLTVV.

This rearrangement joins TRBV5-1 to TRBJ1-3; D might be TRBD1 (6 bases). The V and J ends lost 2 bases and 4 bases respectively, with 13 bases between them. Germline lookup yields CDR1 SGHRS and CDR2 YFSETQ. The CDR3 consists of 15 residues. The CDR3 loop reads CASSFGGGSGNTIYF. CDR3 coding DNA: TGCGCCAGCAGCTTCGGTGGGGGCTCGGGAAACACCATATATTTT.

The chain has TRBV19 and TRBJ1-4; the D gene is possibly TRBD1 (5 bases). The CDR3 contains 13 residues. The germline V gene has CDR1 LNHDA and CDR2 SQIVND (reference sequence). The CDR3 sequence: CASGRTNNEKLFF. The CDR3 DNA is TGTGCGAGTGGGAGGACAAATAATGAAAAACTGTTTTTT.

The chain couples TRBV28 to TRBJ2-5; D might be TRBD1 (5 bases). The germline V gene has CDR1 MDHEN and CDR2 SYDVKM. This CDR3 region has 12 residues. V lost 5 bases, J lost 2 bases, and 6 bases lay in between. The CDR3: CASSRQQETQYF. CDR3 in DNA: TGTGCCAGCAGTCGACAGCAAGAGACCCAGTACTTC.

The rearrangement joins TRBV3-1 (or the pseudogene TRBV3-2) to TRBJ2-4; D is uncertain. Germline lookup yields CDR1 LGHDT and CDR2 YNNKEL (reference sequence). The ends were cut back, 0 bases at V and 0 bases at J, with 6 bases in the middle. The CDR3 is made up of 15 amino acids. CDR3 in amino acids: CASSQDLLAKNIQYF. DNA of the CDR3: TGTGCCAGCAGCCAAGATCTACTAGCCAAAAACATTCAGTACTTC.

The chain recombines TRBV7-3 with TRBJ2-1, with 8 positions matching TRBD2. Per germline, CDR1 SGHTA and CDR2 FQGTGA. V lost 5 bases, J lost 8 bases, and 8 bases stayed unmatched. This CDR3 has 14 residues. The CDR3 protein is CASSPGRGGHEQFF. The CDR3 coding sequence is TGTGCCAGCAGCCCCGGGAGGGGGGGCCATGAGCAGTTCTTC.

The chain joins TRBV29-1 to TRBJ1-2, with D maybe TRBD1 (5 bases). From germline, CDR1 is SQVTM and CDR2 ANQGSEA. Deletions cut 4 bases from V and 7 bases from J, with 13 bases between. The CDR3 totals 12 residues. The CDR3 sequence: CSVGRGPSGYTF. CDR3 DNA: TGCAGCGTTGGGCGGGGCCCCTCTGGCTACACCTTC.

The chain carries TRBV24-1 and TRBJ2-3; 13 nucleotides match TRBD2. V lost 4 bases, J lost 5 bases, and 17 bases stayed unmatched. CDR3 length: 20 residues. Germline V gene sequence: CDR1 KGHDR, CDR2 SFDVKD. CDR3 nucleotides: TGTGCCACCAGTGACCCCACCTCCGGGACTAGCGGGGACCCACAAGATACGCAGTATTTT. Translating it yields CATSDPTSGTSGDPQDTQYF.

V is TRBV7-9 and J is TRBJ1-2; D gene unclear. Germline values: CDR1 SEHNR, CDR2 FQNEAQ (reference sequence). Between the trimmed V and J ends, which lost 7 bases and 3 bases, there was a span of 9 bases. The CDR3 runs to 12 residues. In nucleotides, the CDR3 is TGTGCCAGCAACGAGGAACACTATGGCTACACCTTC. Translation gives CASNEEHYGYTF.

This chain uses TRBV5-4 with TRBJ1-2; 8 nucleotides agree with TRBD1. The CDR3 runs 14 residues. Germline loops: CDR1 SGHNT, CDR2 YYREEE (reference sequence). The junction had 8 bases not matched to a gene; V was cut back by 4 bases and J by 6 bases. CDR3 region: CASSPEEQGDGYTF. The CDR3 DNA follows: TGTGCCAGCAGCCCCGAGGAACAGGGGGATGGCTACACCTTC. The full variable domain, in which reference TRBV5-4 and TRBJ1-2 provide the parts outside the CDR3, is ETGVTQSPTHLIKTRGQQVTLRCSSQSGHNTVSWYQQALGQGPQFIFQYYREEENGRGNFPPRFSGLQFPNYSSELNVNALELDDSALYLCASSPEEQGDGYTFGSGTRLTVV.

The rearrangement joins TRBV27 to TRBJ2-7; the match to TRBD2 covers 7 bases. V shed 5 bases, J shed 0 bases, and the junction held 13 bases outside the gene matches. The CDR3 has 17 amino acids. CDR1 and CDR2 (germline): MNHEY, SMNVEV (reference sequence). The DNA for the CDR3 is TGTGCCAGCAGTGCGGCTTTTGGACTAGTGAACTCCTACGAGCAGTACTTC. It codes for CASSAAFGLVNSYEQYF.

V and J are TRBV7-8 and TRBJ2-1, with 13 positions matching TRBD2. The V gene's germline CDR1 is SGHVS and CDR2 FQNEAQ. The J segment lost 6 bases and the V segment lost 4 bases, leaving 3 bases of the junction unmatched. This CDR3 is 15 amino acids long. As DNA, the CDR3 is TGTGCCAGCAGCTCCTGGACTAGCGGGGGCAATGAGCAGTTCTTC. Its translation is CASSSWTSGGNEQFF.

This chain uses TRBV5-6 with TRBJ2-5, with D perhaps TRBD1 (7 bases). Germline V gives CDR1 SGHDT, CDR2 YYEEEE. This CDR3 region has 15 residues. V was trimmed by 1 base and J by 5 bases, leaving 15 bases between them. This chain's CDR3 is CASSLSRDRGETQYF. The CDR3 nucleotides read TGTGCCAGCAGCTTGTCGCGGGACAGAGGTGAGACCCAGTACTTC.